A single count supports the clone carrying this T cell receptor beta chain. Trimming stripped 4 bases from V and 7 bases from J, with 14 bases between. Germline lookup yields CDR1 MNHEY and CDR2 SVGEGT. This CDR3 spans 14 amino acids. The time point is: patch test 2, 6 weeks after DPC sensitization. Treatment meaning: therapeutic diphenylcyclopropenone sensitization with weekly scalp DPC. The sample originates from a study of human T cells and chemical hapten exposure. MiXCR was run by TCRdb on the RACE reads, yielding one entry per CDR3 protein. Of over 100,000 distinct CDR3 sequences listed, roughly a tenth are singletons.

The input for sequencing was whole blood, taken in connection with sensitization to the hapten diphenylcyclopropenone (DPC). The V call is TRBV6-2 or TRBV6-3, the J call TRBJ2-1, with a possible D match to TRBD2 (5 bases). This receptor was taken from a woman in her thirties or forties with alopecia areata. Some clones in this sample may be carry-over from other donors' samples. The CDR3 DNA reads as TGTGCCAGCAGTTGGGCACCACCGGGGAATGAGCAGTTCTTC. It is translated as CASSWAPPGNEQFF.